This T cell receptor (beta chain) was obtained from a study of T cells in Graves' hyperthyroidism and ophthalmopathy. Germline values: CDR1 SGHTA, CDR2 FQGNSA. This CDR3 has 15 residues. V was clipped by 5 bases and J by 8 bases, with 18 bases between them. What was amplified from RNA transcripts were TCR beta CDR3 regions. The TCR CDR3 was amplified in a first-round RT-PCR using the HTBI primer set. TCRdb re-analysed the multiplex PCR reads in MiXCR, keeping a single row per CDR3 protein. The table includes roughly 580,000 distinct CDR3 sequences, 46% detected once. The sample consisted of peripheral blood or thyroid tissue (not recorded which). This sequence originates from a woman younger than 30 with Graves' hyperthyroidism. The chain employs TRBV7-2 and TRBJ1-4; a possible D gene is TRBD1 (5 bases). CDR3 sequence reads: CASSRAWGLNEKLFF. CDR3 DNA: TGTGCCAGCAGCCGTGCCTGGGGCCTAAACGAAAAACTGTTTTTT.